The entry that follows covers one T cell receptor beta chain sequence. This entry is derived from a study of blood T cell repertoires in COVID-19. Study in general: From the United States, Italy and Spain came samples of acute and convalescent COVID-19.

Clones were sequenced by immunoSEQ multiplex PCR, and TCRdb holds only the in-frame ones, with some missing. The data contain approximately 150,000 clones, roughly 89% of them singletons. Germline V CDR1 and CDR2: SGHRS, YFSETQ. The V segment lost 4 bases and the J segment 0 bases; nucleotides outside the gene matches: 9. This CDR3 spans 16 amino acids. The gene calls are TRBV5-1 and TRBJ2-7; 8 bases agree with TRBD1. The TCR was taken from a human donor in a cohort sampled during active COVID-19. Sample: peripheral blood. The CDR3 DNA follows: TGCGCCAGCAGCAGGACAGGGCAACGTGGCTCCTACGAGCAGTACTTC. Protein sequence: CASSRTGQRGSYEQYF.